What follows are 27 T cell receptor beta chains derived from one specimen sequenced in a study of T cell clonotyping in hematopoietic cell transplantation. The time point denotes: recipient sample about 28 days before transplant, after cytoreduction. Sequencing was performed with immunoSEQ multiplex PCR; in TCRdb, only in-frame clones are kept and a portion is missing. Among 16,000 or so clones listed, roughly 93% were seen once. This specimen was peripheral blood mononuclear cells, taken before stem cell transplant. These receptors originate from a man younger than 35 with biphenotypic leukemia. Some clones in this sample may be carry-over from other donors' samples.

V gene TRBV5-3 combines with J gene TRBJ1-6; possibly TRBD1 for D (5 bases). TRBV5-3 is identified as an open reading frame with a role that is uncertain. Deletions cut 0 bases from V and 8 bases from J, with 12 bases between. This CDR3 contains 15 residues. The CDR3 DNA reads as TGTGCCAGAAGCTTGGCGGCAGGGCATGATTCACCCCTCCACTTT. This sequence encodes CARSLAAGHDSPLHF.

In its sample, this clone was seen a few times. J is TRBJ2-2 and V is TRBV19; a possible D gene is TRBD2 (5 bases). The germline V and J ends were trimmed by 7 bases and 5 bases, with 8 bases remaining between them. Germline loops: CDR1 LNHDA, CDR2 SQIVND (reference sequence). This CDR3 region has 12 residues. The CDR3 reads CASTRGTGELFF. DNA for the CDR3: TGTGCCAGTACCCGGGGAACCGGGGAGCTGTTTTTT.

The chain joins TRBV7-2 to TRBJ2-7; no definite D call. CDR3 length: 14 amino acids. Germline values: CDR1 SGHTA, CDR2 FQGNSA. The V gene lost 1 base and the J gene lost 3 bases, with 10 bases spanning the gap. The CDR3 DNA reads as TGTGCCAGCAGCTTAGGAATGATTTTCTACGAGCAGTACTTC. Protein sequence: CASSLGMIFYEQYF.

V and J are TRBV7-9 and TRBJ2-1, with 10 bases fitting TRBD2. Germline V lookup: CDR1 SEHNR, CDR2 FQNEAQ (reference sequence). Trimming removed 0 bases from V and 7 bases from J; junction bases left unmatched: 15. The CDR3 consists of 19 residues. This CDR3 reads CASSLARASGGLAMNEQFF. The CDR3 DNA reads TGTGCCAGCAGCTTAGCCAGGGCTAGCGGGGGACTTGCTATGAATGAGCAGTTCTTC.

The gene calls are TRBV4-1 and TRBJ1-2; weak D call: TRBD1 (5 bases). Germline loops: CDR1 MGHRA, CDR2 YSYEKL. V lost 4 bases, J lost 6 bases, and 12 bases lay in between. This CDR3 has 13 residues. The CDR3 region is CASSLNIGDGYTF. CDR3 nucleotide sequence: TGCGCCAGCAGCCTAAATATAGGGGATGGCTACACCTTC.

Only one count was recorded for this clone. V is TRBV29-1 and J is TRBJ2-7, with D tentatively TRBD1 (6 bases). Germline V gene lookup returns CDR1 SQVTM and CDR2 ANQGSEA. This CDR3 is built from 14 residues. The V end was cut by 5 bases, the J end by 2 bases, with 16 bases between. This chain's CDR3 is CSVRPGTTTYEQYF. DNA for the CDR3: TGCAGCGTTAGACCCGGGACAACAACCTACGAGCAGTACTTC.

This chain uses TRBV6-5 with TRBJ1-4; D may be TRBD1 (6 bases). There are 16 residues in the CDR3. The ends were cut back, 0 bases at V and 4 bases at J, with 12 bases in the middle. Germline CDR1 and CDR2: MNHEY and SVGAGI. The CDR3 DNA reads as TGTGCCAGCAGTTACTCCTGGACAGCCGATAATGAAAAACTGTTTTTT. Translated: CASSYSWTADNEKLFF.

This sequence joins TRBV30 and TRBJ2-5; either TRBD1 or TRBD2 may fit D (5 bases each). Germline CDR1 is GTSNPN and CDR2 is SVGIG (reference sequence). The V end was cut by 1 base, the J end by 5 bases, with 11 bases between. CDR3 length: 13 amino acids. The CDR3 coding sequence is TGTGCCTGGAGTGCACCGGGGCTCGAGACCCAGTACTTC. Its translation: CAWSAPGLETQYF.

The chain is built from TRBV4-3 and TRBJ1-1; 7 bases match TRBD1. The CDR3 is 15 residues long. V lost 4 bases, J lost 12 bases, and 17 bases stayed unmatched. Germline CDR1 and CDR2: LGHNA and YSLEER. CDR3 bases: TGCGCCAGCAGCCGAGTTGGGGGCCCGACAGGGTTACCTTTCTTT. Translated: CASSRVGGPTGLPFF.

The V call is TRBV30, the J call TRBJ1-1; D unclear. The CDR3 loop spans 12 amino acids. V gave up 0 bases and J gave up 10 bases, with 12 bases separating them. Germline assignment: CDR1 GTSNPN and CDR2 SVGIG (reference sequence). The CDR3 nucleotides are TGTGCCTGGAGTGTACTGGTAGGGAGAGCTTTCTTT. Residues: CAWSVLVGRAFF.

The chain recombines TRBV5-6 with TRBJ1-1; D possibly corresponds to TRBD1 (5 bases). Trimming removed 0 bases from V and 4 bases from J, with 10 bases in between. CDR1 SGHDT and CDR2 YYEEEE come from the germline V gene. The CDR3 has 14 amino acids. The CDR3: CASSLGRVGTEAFF. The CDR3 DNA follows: TGTGCCAGCAGCTTGGGCAGGGTGGGCACTGAAGCTTTCTTT. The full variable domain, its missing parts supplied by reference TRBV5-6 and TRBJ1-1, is DAGVTQSPTHLIKTRGQQVTLRCSPKSGHDTVSWYQQALGQGPQFIFQYYEEEERQRGNFPDRFSGHQFPNYSSELNVNALLLGDSALYLCASSLGRVGTEAFFGQGTRLTVV.

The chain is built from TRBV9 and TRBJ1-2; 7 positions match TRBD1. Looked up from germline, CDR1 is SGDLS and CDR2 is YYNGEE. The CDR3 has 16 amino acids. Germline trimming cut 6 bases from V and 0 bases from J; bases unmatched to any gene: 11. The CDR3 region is CASTLGQAPANYGYTF. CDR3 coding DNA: TGTGCCAGCACCCTAGGACAGGCGCCAGCTAACTATGGCTACACCTTC.

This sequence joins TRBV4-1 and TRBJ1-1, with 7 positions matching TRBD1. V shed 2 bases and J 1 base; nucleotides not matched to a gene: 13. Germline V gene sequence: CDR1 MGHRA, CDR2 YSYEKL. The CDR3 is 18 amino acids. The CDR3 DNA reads TGCGCCAGCAGCCAAACCAGGGACAGAGACAGTGGGAACACTGAAGCTTTCTTT. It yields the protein CASSQTRDRDSGNTEAFF.

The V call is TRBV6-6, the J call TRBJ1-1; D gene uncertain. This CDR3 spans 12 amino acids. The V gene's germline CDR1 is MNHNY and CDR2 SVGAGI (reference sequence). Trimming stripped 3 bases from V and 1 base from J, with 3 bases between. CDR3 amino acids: CASSYRNTEAFF. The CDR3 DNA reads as TGTGCCAGCAGTTATCGGAACACTGAAGCTTTCTTT.

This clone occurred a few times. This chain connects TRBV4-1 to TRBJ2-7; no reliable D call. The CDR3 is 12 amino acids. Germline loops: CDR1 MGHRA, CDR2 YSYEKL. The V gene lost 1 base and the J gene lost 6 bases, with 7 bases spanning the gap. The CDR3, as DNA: TGCGCCAGCAGCCAAGGAGGCTCCGAGCAGTACTTC. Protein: CASSQGGSEQYF.

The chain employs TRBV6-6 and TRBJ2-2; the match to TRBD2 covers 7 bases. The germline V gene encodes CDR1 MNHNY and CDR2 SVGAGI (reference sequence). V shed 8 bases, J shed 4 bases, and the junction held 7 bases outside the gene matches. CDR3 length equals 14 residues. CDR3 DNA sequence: TGTGCCAGCCTTTTGGGGGGGAGCACCGGGGAGCTGTTTTTT. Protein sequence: CASLLGGSTGELFF.

The CDR3 protein is CASSIRQGYEQYF. CDR3 bases: TGTGCCAGTAGTATCCGGCAGGGCTACGAGCAGTACTTC. V usage is TRBV19 and J usage is TRBJ2-7, with a weak D call TRBD1 (5 bases). Between the trimmed V and J ends, which lost 3 bases and 3 bases, there was a span of 9 bases. Germline values: CDR1 LNHDA, CDR2 SQIVND (reference sequence). The CDR3 runs to 13 residues.

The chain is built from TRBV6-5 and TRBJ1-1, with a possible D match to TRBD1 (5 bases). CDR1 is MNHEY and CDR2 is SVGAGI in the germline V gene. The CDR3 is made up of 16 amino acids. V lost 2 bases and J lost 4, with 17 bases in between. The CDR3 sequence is CASSYVSAGRGTEAFF. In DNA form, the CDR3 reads TGTGCCAGCAGTTACGTAAGCGCCGGAAGGGGCACTGAAGCTTTCTTT.

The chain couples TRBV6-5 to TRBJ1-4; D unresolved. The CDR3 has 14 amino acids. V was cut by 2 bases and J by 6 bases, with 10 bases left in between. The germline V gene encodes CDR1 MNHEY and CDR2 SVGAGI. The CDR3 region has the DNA TGTGCCAGCAGTTACATACCCGGAGATGAAAAACTGTTTTTT. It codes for CASSYIPGDEKLFF.

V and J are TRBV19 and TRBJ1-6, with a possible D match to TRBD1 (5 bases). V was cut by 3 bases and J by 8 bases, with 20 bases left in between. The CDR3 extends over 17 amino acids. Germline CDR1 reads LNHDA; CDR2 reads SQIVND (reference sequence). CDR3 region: CASSIYRPGSKDSPLHF. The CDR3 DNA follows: TGTGCCAGTAGTATTTACCGCCCAGGGTCAAAGGATTCACCCCTCCACTTT.

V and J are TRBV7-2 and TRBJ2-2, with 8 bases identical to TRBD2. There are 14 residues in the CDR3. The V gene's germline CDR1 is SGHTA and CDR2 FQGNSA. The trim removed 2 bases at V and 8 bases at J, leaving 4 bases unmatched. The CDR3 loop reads CASSLTGGPGELFF. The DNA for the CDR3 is TGTGCCAGCAGCTTAACGGGGGGGCCTGGGGAGCTGTTTTTT.

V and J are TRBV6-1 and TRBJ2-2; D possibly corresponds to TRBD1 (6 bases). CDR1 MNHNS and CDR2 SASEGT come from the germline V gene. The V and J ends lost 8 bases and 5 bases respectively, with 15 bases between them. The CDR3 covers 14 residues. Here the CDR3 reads CASARQGSTGELFF. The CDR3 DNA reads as TGTGCCAGCGCCCGGCAGGGGAGTACCGGGGAGCTGTTTTTT.

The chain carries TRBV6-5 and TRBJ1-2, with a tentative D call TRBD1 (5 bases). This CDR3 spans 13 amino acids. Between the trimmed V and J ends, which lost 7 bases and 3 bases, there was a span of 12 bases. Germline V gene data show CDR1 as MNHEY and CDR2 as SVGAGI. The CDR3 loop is CASKGFWDYGYTF. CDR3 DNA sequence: TGTGCCAGCAAGGGGTTCTGGGACTATGGCTACACCTTC.

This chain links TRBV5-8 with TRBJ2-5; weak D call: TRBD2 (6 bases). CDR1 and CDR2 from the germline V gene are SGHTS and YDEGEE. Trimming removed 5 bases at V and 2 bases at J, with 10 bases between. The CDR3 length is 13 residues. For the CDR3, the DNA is TGTGCCAGCAGTCTGGAGGGGCAAGAGACCCAGTACTTC. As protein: CASSLEGQETQYF.

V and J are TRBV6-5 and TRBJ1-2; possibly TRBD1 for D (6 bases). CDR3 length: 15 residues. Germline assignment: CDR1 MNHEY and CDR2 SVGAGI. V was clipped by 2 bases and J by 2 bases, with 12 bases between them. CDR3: CASSYRDTMNYGYTF. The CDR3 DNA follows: TGTGCCAGCAGTTACAGGGACACAATGAACTATGGCTACACCTTC.

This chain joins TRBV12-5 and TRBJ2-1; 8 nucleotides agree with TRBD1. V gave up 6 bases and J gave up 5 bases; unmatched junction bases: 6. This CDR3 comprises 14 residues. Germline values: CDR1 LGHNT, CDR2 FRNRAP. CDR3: CASGMAQGDNEQFF. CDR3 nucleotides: TGTGCTAGTGGAATGGCACAGGGGGACAATGAGCAGTTCTTC.

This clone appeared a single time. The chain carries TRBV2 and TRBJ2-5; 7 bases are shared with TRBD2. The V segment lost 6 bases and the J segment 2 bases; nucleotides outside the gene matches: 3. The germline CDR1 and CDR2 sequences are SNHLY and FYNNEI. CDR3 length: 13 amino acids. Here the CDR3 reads CASRGTKQETQYF. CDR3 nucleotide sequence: TGTGCCAGCAGGGGGACTAAACAAGAGACCCAGTACTTC.